This T cell receptor beta chain was sequenced for a study of cytomegalovirus exposure and HLA in healthy donors. The PCR used 60 Vbeta and 13 Jbeta primers. Sequenced by immunoSEQ multiplex PCR; TCRdb stores in-frame clones only, minus some. The table shows some 150,000 clones, with roughly four fifths occurring only once. Germline assignment: CDR1 LGHNA and CDR2 YSLEER. The V and J ends lost 2 bases and 3 bases, in that order; junction bases with no gene match: 11. This CDR3 has 19 amino acids. The chain recombines TRBV4-3 with TRBJ2-6, with TRBD1 matching 9 bases. The receptor was derived from a woman in her thirties in good health and CMV-seropositive. The specimen was PBMCs. The CDR3 nucleotides are TGCGCCAGCAGCCAAAGCCCGTCACAGGGGGCTTATGGGGCCAACGTCCTGACTTTC. Its translation: CASSQSPSQGAYGANVLTF.